These 24 T cell receptor beta chains were all obtained from the same sample, sequenced in a study of CD8+ T cells in alopecia areata. Extracted from the samples, RNA was reverse transcribed into cDNA to serve as the sequencing template. The data were produced by immunoSEQ multiplex PCR, yet TCRdb's version contains in-frame clones alone and is incomplete. The sample yields some 180,000 clones, roughly 60% seen once. The sequenced sample was CD4+ T cells sorted from blood, obtained at week 0. The source of these receptors is a human donor with alopecia areata.

This clone has a handful of counts. The chain joins TRBV19 to TRBJ1-2; D gene uncertain. The CDR3 runs 11 residues. CDR1 is LNHDA, CDR2 SQIVND, per germline (reference sequence). Trimming removed 6 bases from V and 8 bases from J, with 10 bases in between. In DNA, the CDR3 is TGTGCCAGTAGGGGCCTGGGAGGCTACACCTTC. As protein: CASRGLGGYTF.

The rearrangement links TRBV9 to TRBJ2-3; 8 bases agree with TRBD2. CDR1 is SGDLS, CDR2 YYNGEE, per germline. Trimming at V came to 0 bases and at J to 2 bases, leaving 5 bases not matched to a gene. The CDR3 sequence is 16 residues long. The CDR3 sequence: CASSVAAGALTDTQYF. CDR3 in DNA: TGTGCCAGCAGCGTAGCAGCGGGGGCGCTCACAGATACGCAGTATTTT.

The rearrangement joins TRBV29-1 to TRBJ1-6, with 8 bases lining up with TRBD1. Germline loops: CDR1 SQVTM, CDR2 ANQGSEA. The CDR3 length is 13 residues. V dropped 4 bases and J dropped 8; count of bases not matched to a gene: 4. CDR3 bases: TGCAGCGTTGGGCAGGGGGCTGATTCACCCCTCCACTTT. Amino acids: CSVGQGADSPLHF.

This chain connects TRBV18 to TRBJ2-3, with D unclear. Trimming took 5 bases from V and 6 from J, leaving 12 bases between them. The CDR3 contains 13 residues. Germline assignment: CDR1 KGHSH and CDR2 LQKENI. CDR3: CASSGVQPDTQYF. DNA for the CDR3: TGTGCCAGCTCAGGGGTGCAGCCCGATACGCAGTATTTT.

The gene calls are TRBV29-1 and TRBJ2-3, with D perhaps matching TRBD2 (5 bases). The CDR3 covers 12 residues. Trimming took off 8 bases at V and 3 bases at J, with 12 bases between the two ends. Germline CDR1 SQVTM, CDR2 ANQGSEA. The CDR3 is CSSTLGTDTQYF. CDR3 DNA sequence: TGCAGCTCAACACTAGGAACAGATACGCAGTATTTT.

A remark on this clone: One end of the junction is discordant with germline, which a read error may explain. The chain links TRBV7-2 to TRBJ1-1, with a tentative D call TRBD1 (5 bases). From germline, CDR1 is SGHTA and CDR2 FQGNSA. The CDR3 has 14 amino acids. The CDR3: CASSTGPMNSEAFF. The CDR3 nucleotides read TGTGCCAGCAGCACGGGACCGATGAACTCTGAAGCTTTCTTT.

This rearrangement joins TRBV29-1 to TRBJ2-7; 7 bases line up with TRBD2. Trimming cost V 2 bases and J 6 bases; bases outside gene matches: 19. Germline V gene data show CDR1 as SQVTM and CDR2 as ANQGSEA. The CDR3 runs to 17 residues. CDR3 sequence reads: CSVERFGGGGLVSEQYF. In DNA, the CDR3 is TGCAGCGTTGAAAGGTTCGGTGGGGGAGGACTAGTTTCCGAGCAGTACTTC.

This chain uses TRBV5-6 with TRBJ1-6; D is uncertain. Deletions cut 0 bases from V and 9 bases from J, with 7 bases between. Germline V lookup: CDR1 SGHDT, CDR2 YYEEEE. The CDR3 contains 13 residues. The CDR3 DNA reads as TGTGCCAGCAGCTTGGGGCGGGGTTCACCCCTCCACTTT. This sequence encodes CASSLGRGSPLHF.

Only one count was recorded for this clone. The rearrangement uses TRBV15 and TRBJ1-2, with D unclear. Trimming took 0 bases from V and 1 from J, leaving 9 bases between them. The CDR3 loop spans 15 amino acids. Germline V CDR1 and CDR2: LNHNV, YYDKDF (reference sequence). The DNA of the CDR3 is TGTGCCACCAGCAGAGAGCAGCTGGTTAACTATGGCTACACCTTC. Amino acids: CATSREQLVNYGYTF. Combining the CDR3 with reference TRBV15 and TRBJ1-2 gives the whole variable domain DAMVIQNPRYQVTQFGKPVTLSCSQTLNHNVMYWYQQKSSQAPKLLFHYYDKDFNNEADTPDNFQSRRPNTSFCFLDIRSPGLGDTAMYLCATSREQLVNYGYTFGSGTRLTVV.

This clone was detected only a few times. The chain employs TRBV6-5 and TRBJ2-1; weak D call: TRBD2 (6 bases). The CDR3 has 14 residues. V was shortened by 7 bases and J by 0 bases, with 10 bases between the two germline ends. Germline CDR1 MNHEY, CDR2 SVGAGI. CDR3 loop: CASKGGASYNEQFF. CDR3 nucleotides: TGTGCCAGCAAAGGCGGGGCCTCCTACAATGAGCAGTTCTTC.

The chain carries TRBV5-1 and TRBJ1-5; D is ambiguous. CDR1 and CDR2 from the germline V gene are SGHRS and YFSETQ. Trimming took 0 bases from V and 5 from J, leaving 6 bases between them. The CDR3 totals 13 residues. The CDR3 DNA reads as TGCGCCAGCAGCTTGGCGAGGGATCAGCCCCAGCATTTT. Encoded protein: CASSLARDQPQHF.

This chain links TRBV29-1 with TRBJ1-1, with D uncertain. CDR1 is SQVTM and CDR2 is ANQGSEA in the germline V gene. The V gene lost 7 bases and the J gene lost 1 base, with 13 bases spanning the gap. The CDR3 is 13 residues long. CDR3 residues: CSGLKHQNTEAFF. CDR3 in DNA: TGCAGCGGTCTAAAACACCAGAACACTGAAGCTTTCTTT.

The J gene is TRBJ2-1, the V gene TRBV7-3, with D tentatively TRBD2 (6 bases). Germline V gene data show CDR1 as SGHTA and CDR2 as FQGTGA. Trimming removed 1 base at V and 5 bases at J, with 9 bases between. The CDR3 consists of 14 residues. The CDR3 nucleotides are TGTGCCAGCAGCTTAAGCCCTAGCGACAATGAGCAGTTCTTC. The encoded protein is CASSLSPSDNEQFF.

This sequence joins TRBV30 and TRBJ2-6; D not certain. Germline CDR1 is GTSNPN and CDR2 is SVGIG (reference sequence). This CDR3 is built from 15 residues. Trimming cost V 4 bases and J 0 bases, with 10 bases left between them. The DNA of the CDR3 is TGTGCCTGGACCACAGCCTTCTCTGGGGCCAACGTCCTGACTTTC. The encoded protein is CAWTTAFSGANVLTF.

The chain recombines TRBV4-3 with TRBJ1-6; TRBD1 is a possible D gene (5 bases). V was cut by 0 bases and J by 10 bases, with 10 bases left in between. This CDR3 is 14 amino acids long. Per the germline V gene, CDR1 is LGHNA and CDR2 is YSLEER. The CDR3 here is CASSQEGRGSPLHF. The DNA for the CDR3 is TGCGCCAGCAGCCAAGAGGGACGTGGCTCACCCCTCCACTTT.

V usage is TRBV29-1 and J usage is TRBJ2-7, with 8 nucleotides matching TRBD1. Germline V gene sequence: CDR1 SQVTM, CDR2 ANQGSEA. V trimming: 5 bases; J trimming: 2 bases; junction bases outside the gene matches: 5. There are 13 residues in the CDR3. The CDR3: CSVRDRNTYEQYF. The CDR3 nucleotides are TGCAGCGTTCGGGACAGGAACACCTACGAGCAGTACTTC.

The chain combines TRBV27 with TRBJ1-2; perhaps TRBD1 as D (6 bases). Germline CDR1 MNHEY, CDR2 SMNVEV (reference sequence). V was clipped by 6 bases and J by 7 bases, with 18 bases between them. This CDR3 is built from 14 residues. The CDR3 region is CASSSPGTRSGYTF. For the CDR3, the DNA is TGTGCCAGCAGCTCACCCGGGACAAGGTCTGGCTACACCTTC.

The chain carries TRBV7-8 and TRBJ2-1, with 10 bases identical to TRBD2. In germline, CDR1 is SGHVS, CDR2 FQNEAQ. The CDR3 is 14 amino acids. With 6 bases clipped from V and 5 bases from J, the junction kept 4 bases outside the gene matches. The CDR3 is CASSLAGENNEQFF. CDR3 coding DNA: TGTGCCAGCAGTCTAGCGGGGGAGAACAATGAGCAGTTCTTC.

The chain joins TRBV9 to TRBJ2-7; maybe TRBD1 (5 bases). Germline V CDR1 and CDR2: SGDLS, YYNGEE. Trimming took off 0 bases at V and 1 base at J, with 8 bases between the two ends. CDR3 length equals 14 residues. The chain's CDR3 is CASSVEAGSYEQYF. The CDR3 coding sequence is TGTGCCAGCAGCGTAGAAGCAGGGTCCTACGAGCAGTACTTC.

In its sample, this clone was seen a few times. V gene TRBV7-3 combines with J gene TRBJ2-2; D is perhaps TRBD2 (5 bases). The CDR3 length is 14 residues. V was trimmed by 4 bases and J by 7 bases, leaving 13 bases between them. Germline CDR1 reads SGHTA; CDR2 reads FQGTGA. The CDR3 sequence is CASSSNKGSGELFF. The CDR3 DNA reads TGTGCCAGCAGCTCCAATAAAGGGAGCGGGGAGCTGTTTTTT.

The rearrangement uses TRBV27 and TRBJ2-6, with no clear D. V gave up 0 bases and J gave up 0 bases, with 6 bases separating them. The CDR3 covers 16 residues. From germline, CDR1 is MNHEY and CDR2 SMNVEV (reference sequence). CDR3 sequence: CASSLSGPSGANVLTF. The CDR3 nucleotides are TGTGCCAGCAGTTTATCGGGTCCCTCTGGGGCCAACGTCCTGACTTTC. Variable domain in full (rest from reference TRBV27 and TRBJ2-6): EAQVTQNPRYLITVTGKKLTVTCSQNMNHEYMSWYRQDPGLGLRQIYYSMNVEVTDKGDVPEGYKVSRKEKRNFPLILESPSPNQTSLYFCASSLSGPSGANVLTFGAGSRLTVL.

The chain has TRBV30 and TRBJ1-4, with D hard to call. The germline V and J ends were trimmed by 3 bases and 4 bases, with 15 bases remaining between them. The CDR3 loop spans 15 amino acids. Germline V gives CDR1 GTSNPN, CDR2 SVGIG (reference sequence). This chain's CDR3 is CAWSRGEVLNEKLFF. In DNA form, the CDR3 reads TGTGCCTGGAGCAGAGGCGAGGTCCTTAATGAAAAACTGTTTTTT.

This chain links TRBV4-3 with TRBJ1-1; D not resolved. This CDR3 has 13 residues. CDR1 is LGHNA, CDR2 YSLEER, per germline. V lost 0 bases and J lost 0, with 2 bases in between. The CDR3 region is CASSQEVNTEAFF. CDR3 DNA: TGCGCCAGCAGCCAAGAGGTGAACACTGAAGCTTTCTTT.

V and J are TRBV4-3 and TRBJ1-5; D is undetermined. Germline V gene sequence: CDR1 LGHNA, CDR2 YSLEER. The V gene lost 0 bases and the J gene lost 4 bases, with 7 bases spanning the gap. The CDR3 contains 14 residues. The CDR3 region has the DNA TGCGCCAGCAGCCAAGATATGCTTAATCAGCCCCAGCATTTT. Encoded protein: CASSQDMLNQPQHF.